This T cell receptor (beta chain) was found in a study of cytomegalovirus exposure and HLA in healthy donors. V shed 4 bases and J 3 bases; nucleotides not matched to a gene: 9. CDR3 size: 17 residues. Germline CDR1 is LNHNV and CDR2 is YYDKDF (reference sequence). Concerning this clone: The antigen remains undetermined.

A multiplex PCR was run with 60 Vbeta primers and 13 Jbeta primers. Sequencing used immunoSEQ multiplex PCR; TCRdb keeps in-frame clones, though not all of them. The profile shows 210,000 or so clones, approximately 88% of them singletons. The study's findings and limits: Later on, an analysis tied approximately 17,000 TCR beta sequences to HLA alleles at 0.05 false discovery rate. It emerged from a later analysis that several of the most significant clusters appeared to be linked to common viral pathogens.

This chain connects TRBV15 to TRBJ2-7, with 13 bases matching TRBD2. The clonotype originates from a boy younger than 10 in good health and CMV-seronegative. Input material: PBMCs. The CDR3 region is CATSNRLAGGGGYEQYF. The CDR3 DNA reads TGTGCCACCAGCAACCGACTAGCGGGAGGAGGGGGCTACGAGCAGTACTTC.